Presented here are 27 T cell receptor beta chains from one specimen sequenced in a study of OX40 agonist ivuxolimab in advanced cancers. Here immunoSEQ multiplex PCR was the method, and the copy in TCRdb shows in-frame clones only, minus some. The data show 57,000 or so clones, roughly 93% seen once. The sample was CD4+ or CD8+ T cells sorted from blood, taken in a trial of the OX40 agonist ivuxolimab. The receptor source for this set is an adult with an advanced solid tumor such as melanoma, head and neck, liver or kidney cancer.

The chain is built from TRBV29-1 and TRBJ2-5; 9 nucleotides line up with TRBD2. The germline V gene has CDR1 SQVTM and CDR2 ANQGSEA. The junction had 9 bases not matched to a gene; V was cut back by 4 bases and J by 3 bases. The CDR3 is 15 amino acids. The CDR3 DNA is TGCAGCGTTGGGGGTAGCGGGAGCCTAGAAGAGACCCAGTACTTC. It yields the protein CSVGGSGSLEETQYF.

The genes are TRBV30 and TRBJ2-5; the D is unclear. CDR1 GTSNPN and CDR2 SVGIG come from the germline V gene (reference sequence). This CDR3 has 15 residues. With 0 bases removed from V and 0 bases from J, the gap between germline ends came to 11 bases. The CDR3 here is CAWSVPTAYQETQYF. DNA of the CDR3: TGTGCCTGGAGTGTACCGACTGCGTACCAAGAGACCCAGTACTTC.

This chain uses TRBV13 with TRBJ2-5, with 10 positions matching TRBD1. Gene TRBJ2-7 matches the end of the DNA better, so the J call may be wrong. The CDR3 contains 16 residues. Germline V gene lookup returns CDR1 PRHDT and CDR2 FYEKMQ (reference sequence). CDR3 amino acids: CASSRIRTGGSYEQYF. In DNA, the CDR3 is TGTGCCAGCAGCCGAATTCGGACAGGGGGGTCCTACGAGCAGTACTTC.

The J gene is TRBJ1-1, the V gene TRBV28; D ambiguous. The germline V gene has CDR1 MDHEN and CDR2 SYDVKM. The CDR3 extends over 13 amino acids. CDR3 sequence reads: CATGGVLNTEAFF. DNA of the CDR3: TGTGCTACCGGTGGCGTACTGAACACTGAAGCTTTCTTT.

This CDR3 is CASSVVGGSRNTEAFF. Written as DNA, the CDR3 is TGTGCCAGCAGCGTAGTAGGGGGATCGCGGAACACTGAAGCTTTCTTT. V is TRBV9 and J is TRBJ1-1, with D maybe TRBD1 (6 bases). This CDR3 spans 16 amino acids. V lost 0 bases, J lost 1 base, and 13 bases lay in between. Germline CDR1 is SGDLS and CDR2 is YYNGEE.

This clone appeared a single time. V gene TRBV6-1 combines with J gene TRBJ1-1; 8 nucleotides align to TRBD1. The CDR3 is made up of 14 amino acids. CDR1 is MNHNS and CDR2 is SASEGT in the germline V gene. V shed 2 bases and J 2 bases; nucleotides not matched to a gene: 1. CDR3 in DNA: TGTGCCAGCAGTGAAACAGGGGGTAACACTGAAGCTTTCTTT. Its translation: CASSETGGNTEAFF.

This chain links TRBV7-6 with TRBJ2-5; the D call may be TRBD1 or TRBD2 (5 bases each). The CDR3 has 19 amino acids. The ends were cut back, 8 bases at V and 0 bases at J, with 28 bases in the middle. CDR1 SGHVS and CDR2 FNYEAQ come from the germline V gene. CDR3 region: CASRQGSGTEPIYQETQYF. For the CDR3, the DNA is TGTGCCAGCCGGCAGGGCTCCGGGACGGAACCAATTTACCAAGAGACCCAGTACTTC.

The chain carries TRBV27 and TRBJ2-7; D is ambiguous. Germline values: CDR1 MNHEY, CDR2 SMNVEV (reference sequence). V was clipped by 7 bases and J by 3 bases, with 10 bases between them. The CDR3 length is 12 residues. CDR3 in amino acids: CASKDWDYEQYF. CDR3 nucleotide sequence: TGTGCCAGCAAAGACTGGGACTACGAGCAGTACTTC.

The J gene is TRBJ2-1, the V gene TRBV7-3; TRBD2 agrees at 7 bases. This CDR3 has 17 amino acids. Germline-derived CDR1 and CDR2 are SGHTA and FQGTGA. The ends lost 1 base at V and 2 bases at J; junction bases unmatched: 8. The CDR3 nucleotides read TGTGCCAGCAGCTTAAAGGGCGGGAGCTTTACCTACAATGAGCAGTTCTTC. This encodes CASSLKGGSFTYNEQFF.

The chain combines TRBV4-2 with TRBJ2-7; possibly TRBD2 for D (5 bases). V was pared by 1 base and J by 12 bases, with 13 bases between. Per the germline V gene, CDR1 is LGHNA and CDR2 is YNFKEQ. This CDR3 is built from 12 residues. The CDR3 nucleotides read TGTGCCAGCAGCCAAGGAGACCGGGATCCGTACTTC. This translates into CASSQGDRDPYF.

V gene TRBV19 combines with J gene TRBJ1-2; no clear D. Germline-derived CDR1 and CDR2 are LNHDA and SQIVND (reference sequence). V was shortened by 5 bases and J by 8 bases, with 18 bases between the two germline ends. This CDR3 has 14 residues. The CDR3 DNA reads as TGTGCCAGTAGTTTTCGCCCGGACGGCGGAGGCTACACCTTC. Translating gives CASSFRPDGGGYTF. Variable domain in full (rest from reference TRBV19 and TRBJ1-2): DGGITQSPKYLFRKEGQNVTLSCEQNLNHDAMYWYRQDPGQGLRLIYYSQIVNDFQKGDIAEGYSVSREKKESFPLTVTSAQKNPTAFYLCASSFRPDGGGYTFGSGTRLTVV.

Here the CDR3 reads CASSLPGDPNTGELFF. CDR3 in DNA: TGCGCCAGCAGCCTGCCTGGGGACCCCAACACCGGGGAGCTGTTTTTT. This chain links TRBV4-1 with TRBJ2-2; possibly TRBD1 or TRBD2 for D (5 bases each). V was clipped by 4 bases and J by 2 bases, with 14 bases between them. Germline lookup yields CDR1 MGHRA and CDR2 YSYEKL. The CDR3 contains 16 residues.

The chain recombines TRBV4-3 with TRBJ2-1, with TRBD2 matching 12 bases. Per the germline V gene, CDR1 is LGHNA and CDR2 is YSLEER. The CDR3 length is 16 residues. Trimming took 3 bases from V and 5 from J; bases not matched to a gene: 5. The CDR3 protein is CASSQATSGRNNEQFF. CDR3 bases: TGCGCCAGCAGCCAGGCGACTAGCGGGAGAAACAATGAGCAGTTCTTC.

The chain uses TRBV9 and TRBJ2-1; D may be TRBD2 (6 bases). The V end lost 0 bases, the J end lost 4 bases, and 14 bases lay between the germline ends. The CDR3 runs 16 residues. Germline CDR1 reads SGDLS; CDR2 reads YYNGEE. The CDR3 DNA is TGTGCCAGCAGCGTAGGGGGGGTAGGCCTATACAATGAGCAGTTCTTC. Translating gives CASSVGGVGLYNEQFF.

This chain links TRBV7-2 with TRBJ2-1, with D perhaps TRBD1 (6 bases). The length of the CDR3 is 16 residues. The ends were cut back, 5 bases at V and 0 bases at J, with 14 bases in the middle. Germline loops: CDR1 SGHTA, CDR2 FQGNSA. This CDR3 is CASSLTGPSSYNEQFF. The CDR3 coding sequence is TGTGCCAGCAGCCTGACAGGTCCTAGCTCCTACAATGAGCAGTTCTTC.

The chain links TRBV27 to TRBJ1-4; D gene uncertain. Germline CDR1 and CDR2: MNHEY and SMNVEV (reference sequence). This CDR3 is 14 amino acids long. With 4 bases removed from V and 7 bases from J, the gap between germline ends came to 13 bases. The CDR3 loop is CASSSHEGGEKLFF. In nucleotides, the CDR3 is TGTGCCAGCAGTTCCCATGAGGGCGGTGAAAAACTGTTTTTT.

The chain is built from TRBV7-6 and TRBJ1-2, with a tentative D call TRBD1 (5 bases). CDR3 size: 15 residues. Trimming cost V 1 base and J 2 bases, with 11 bases left between them. CDR1 and CDR2 from the germline V gene are SGHVS and FNYEAQ. CDR3 DNA: TGTGCCAGCAGCTTAGGTCAGACAGACAACTATGGCTACACCTTC. Amino acids: CASSLGQTDNYGYTF.

The chain joins TRBV5-1 to TRBJ2-7, with D possibly TRBD1 on 6 matching bases. Germline assignment: CDR1 SGHRS and CDR2 YFSETQ. The length of the CDR3 is 13 residues. With 3 bases removed from V and 3 bases from J, the gap between germline ends came to 10 bases. CDR3 amino acids: CASSSGTLYEQYF. CDR3 bases: TGCGCCAGCAGCTCTGGGACACTCTACGAGCAGTACTTC.

In the case of this clone: Different DNA sequences within this sample yield the same CDR3. V usage is TRBV7-8 and J usage is TRBJ2-1, with no clear D. V was pared by 3 bases and J by 9 bases, with 12 bases between. Germline V gene sequence: CDR1 SGHVS, CDR2 FQNEAQ. The CDR3 has 13 residues. The CDR3 region is CASSFREYGEQFF. Here the CDR3 DNA reads TGTGCCAGCAGCTTTCGAGAGTACGGTGAGCAGTTCTTC.

In this sample, this clone turned up a few times. The same CDR3 also results from other DNA sequences found in this sample. The CDR3 nucleotides are TGTGCCAGCACCCAGGGAAACCCCACAGATACGCAGTATTTT. This codes for CASTQGNPTDTQYF. V is TRBV27 and J is TRBJ2-3; weak D call: TRBD1 (5 bases). CDR1 MNHEY and CDR2 SMNVEV come from the germline V gene (reference sequence). The CDR3 is 14 residues long. V dropped 7 bases and J dropped 2 bases, with 13 bases sitting between them.

The rearrangement uses TRBV14 and TRBJ2-1; D is unresolved. This CDR3 is built from 15 residues. Germline V gene sequence: CDR1 SGHDN, CDR2 FVKESK. Between the trimmed V and J ends, which lost 0 bases and 8 bases, there was a span of 14 bases. CDR3 region: CASSQDVWSTDEQFF. In nucleotides, the CDR3 is TGTGCCAGCAGCCAAGATGTTTGGAGTACGGATGAGCAGTTCTTC. The full variable domain, completed using reference TRBV14 and TRBJ2-1, is EAGVTQFPSHSVIEKGQTVTLRCDPISGHDNLYWYRRVMGKEIKFLLHFVKESKQDESGMPNNRFLAERTGGTYSTLKVQPAELEDSGVYFCASSQDVWSTDEQFFGPGTRLTVL.

This clone was counted between two and nine times. The chain uses TRBV6-5 and TRBJ1-2; D is unresolved. V lost 2 bases, J lost 4 bases, and 8 bases lay in between. Germline CDR1 and CDR2: MNHEY and SVGAGI. There are 13 residues in the CDR3. The CDR3 bases are TGTGCCAGCAGTTACACACAGACCTATGGCTACACCTTC. Translated, it gives CASSYTQTYGYTF.

The chain links TRBV21-1 to TRBJ2-3; the table's D call of TRBD2 was not tested on the DNA. TRBV21-1 is reported as a pseudogene. The CDR3 loop spans 19 amino acids. CDR3 sequence reads: CASSKTHPVQRAETDTQYF. CDR3 coding DNA: TGTGCCAGCAGCAAAACCCACCCGGTTCAACGTGCGGAGACGGATACGCAGTATTTT.

This chain joins TRBV15 and TRBJ1-1; D is undetermined. The V gene lost 3 bases and the J gene lost 1 base, with 12 bases spanning the gap. Germline V CDR1 and CDR2: LNHNV, YYDKDF (reference sequence). The CDR3 extends over 15 amino acids. DNA of the CDR3: TGTGCCACCAGCAGCCCCGCAATAGGGAACACTGAAGCTTTCTTT. It specifies CATSSPAIGNTEAFF.

The chain carries TRBV7-9 and TRBJ2-2; D may be TRBD1 (6 bases). Germline lookup yields CDR1 SEHNR and CDR2 FQNEAQ (reference sequence). With 4 bases removed from V and 0 bases from J, the gap between germline ends came to 12 bases. The CDR3 runs to 16 residues. For the CDR3, the DNA is TGTGCCAGCAGCTCTTCAGGGGCCTCGAACACCGGGGAGCTGTTTTTT. Residues: CASSSSGASNTGELFF.

This rearrangement joins TRBV6-5 to TRBJ2-7; tentatively, D is TRBD1 (6 bases). The V end was cut by 4 bases, the J end by 0 bases, with 13 bases between. The CDR3 runs 15 residues. The germline V gene has CDR1 MNHEY and CDR2 SVGAGI. The CDR3 sequence is CASSFPGHDSYEQYF. The CDR3, as DNA: TGTGCCAGCAGTTTCCCGGGACACGACTCCTACGAGCAGTACTTC.

The chain has TRBV19 and TRBJ1-2, with D possibly matching TRBD1 (5 bases). Trimming stripped 6 bases from V and 4 bases from J, with 12 bases between. Germline-derived CDR1 and CDR2 are LNHDA and SQIVND (reference sequence). CDR3 length: 13 amino acids. CDR3 DNA: TGTGCCAGTAGGACCCCGGGGGGCTATGGCTACACCTTC. This encodes CASRTPGGYGYTF.